A single sample is the source of the 15 T cell receptor beta chains below, sequenced in a study of OX40 agonist ivuxolimab in advanced cancers. Clones were read by immunoSEQ multiplex PCR, and TCRdb kept only the in-frame ones, dropping some. This table has about 63,000 clones, around 82% appearing once. The sample in question was CD4+ or CD8+ T cells sorted from blood, obtained in a trial of the OX40 agonist ivuxolimab. The receptors were gathered from an adult with an advanced solid tumor such as melanoma, head and neck, liver or kidney cancer.

The chain has TRBV10-3 and TRBJ1-1, with D possibly being TRBD1 (5 bases). The germline gives CDR1 ENHRY, CDR2 SYGVKD. V lost 2 bases and J lost 0, with 7 bases in between. The CDR3 is 14 amino acids. The CDR3 sequence: CAISEGGMNTEAFF. The CDR3 bases are TGTGCCATCAGTGAGGGGGGGATGAACACTGAAGCTTTCTTT.

The chain is built from TRBV10-3 and TRBJ1-1, with D uncertain. This CDR3 contains 13 residues. The V gene lost 4 bases and the J gene lost 3 bases, with 9 bases spanning the gap. Germline values: CDR1 ENHRY, CDR2 SYGVKD. The CDR3, as DNA: TGTGCCATCAGTGGCATGGTCGACACTGAAGCTTTCTTT. It encodes CAISGMVDTEAFF.

This clone has more than one count but fewer than ten. This rearrangement joins TRBV2 to TRBJ1-1; D gene uncertain. Germline V gives CDR1 SNHLY, CDR2 FYNNEI. Trimming stripped 6 bases from V and 0 bases from J, with 20 bases between. This CDR3 is built from 17 residues. CDR3: CASRAGQNTGMNTEAFF. The CDR3 DNA reads TGTGCCAGCAGGGCTGGGCAGAACACTGGGATGAACACTGAAGCTTTCTTT.

The chain employs TRBV15 and TRBJ2-3; D gene unclear. Trimming took off 3 bases at V and 4 bases at J, with 8 bases between the two ends. The CDR3 is made up of 13 amino acids. The germline gives CDR1 LNHNV, CDR2 YYDKDF (reference sequence). The CDR3 region has the DNA TGTGCCACCAGCAGGGACCATGCAGATACGCAGTATTTT. This gives the protein CATSRDHADTQYF.

The rearrangement links TRBV2 to TRBJ2-2; D is possibly TRBD1 or TRBD2 (5 bases each). Looked up from germline, CDR1 is SNHLY and CDR2 is FYNNEI. There are 13 residues in the CDR3. Trimming took 3 bases from V and 6 from J, leaving 8 bases between them. The CDR3 region is CASSDQGAGELFF. The CDR3 bases are TGTGCCAGCAGTGACCAGGGAGCCGGGGAGCTGTTTTTT. Using reference TRBV2 and TRBJ2-2 for the parts outside the CDR3, the full variable domain is EPEVTQTPSHQVTQMGQEVILRCVPISNHLYFYWYRQILGQKVEFLVSFYNNEISEKSEIFDDQFSVERPDGSNFTLKIRSTKLEDSAMYFCASSDQGAGELFFGEGSRLTVL.

V usage is TRBV19 and J usage is TRBJ1-6; 11 nucleotides match TRBD1. V lost 5 bases, J lost 7 bases, and 28 bases stayed unmatched. This CDR3 comprises 23 residues. Germline CDR1 LNHDA, CDR2 SQIVND (reference sequence). CDR3 DNA: TGTGCCAGTAGTCACATCTCCGACTTTCCGGGACAGGGGGAATTAGTCGGGAATTCACCCCTCCACTTT. It translates to CASSHISDFPGQGELVGNSPLHF.

This clone was counted once. The rearrangement links TRBV6-1 to TRBJ1-2, with 7 bases lining up with TRBD1. This CDR3 comprises 13 residues. Germline trimming cut 5 bases from V and 7 bases from J; bases unmatched to any gene: 7. Germline loops: CDR1 MNHNS, CDR2 SASEGT. The CDR3 region is CASSPGQLAGYTF. CDR3 nucleotide sequence: TGTGCCAGCAGTCCGGGACAGCTGGCTGGCTACACCTTC.

This clone has ten or more counts. The CDR3 DNA reads TGTGCCAGCAGGGCAGAGGCGGGGTCGGGTGAAGCTTTCTTT. Its translation: CASRAEAGSGEAFF. The chain employs TRBV6-6 and TRBJ1-1, with D uncertain. V was shortened by 6 bases and J by 7 bases, with 18 bases between the two germline ends. The CDR3 totals 14 residues. Germline loops: CDR1 MNHNY, CDR2 SVGAGI (reference sequence).

V is TRBV10-3 and J is TRBJ2-5; D may be TRBD1 (6 bases). Germline lookup yields CDR1 ENHRY and CDR2 SYGVKD. The CDR3 has 14 residues. V lost 4 bases, J lost 2 bases, and 11 bases lay in between. In DNA, the CDR3 is TGTGCCATCAGTGTGGGGACACTACAAGAGACCCAGTACTTC. It specifies CAISVGTLQETQYF.

The CDR3 DNA is TGTGCCAGCAGCTCGCAACAGGGGACCTACTATGGCTACACCTTC. Translating it yields CASSSQQGTYYGYTF. V gene TRBV5-4 combines with J gene TRBJ1-2; 7 nucleotides match TRBD1. The V and J ends lost 3 bases and 3 bases, in that order; junction bases with no gene match: 8. The germline gives CDR1 SGHNT, CDR2 YYREEE (reference sequence). This CDR3 is built from 15 residues.

The V call is TRBV6-5, the J call TRBJ2-7, with D perhaps being TRBD1 or TRBD2 (5 bases each). V shed 8 bases and J shed 7 bases, with 15 bases lying between them. From germline, CDR1 is MNHEY and CDR2 SVGAGI. This CDR3 region has 12 residues. In nucleotides, the CDR3 is TGTGCCAGCGAGGGGAGTTCGAGTGAGCAGTACTTC. Protein product: CASEGSSSEQYF.

The rearrangement links TRBV5-6 to TRBJ1-1, with TRBD1 identical over 10 bases. With 2 bases clipped from V and 4 bases from J, the junction kept 2 bases outside the gene matches. This CDR3 region has 14 residues. Looked up from germline, CDR1 is SGHDT and CDR2 is YYEEEE. The CDR3 DNA reads as TGTGCCAGCAGCTTCCGGGACAGGGGCACTGAAGCTTTCTTT. It is translated as CASSFRDRGTEAFF. Combining the CDR3 with reference TRBV5-6 and TRBJ1-1 gives the whole variable domain DAGVTQSPTHLIKTRGQQVTLRCSPKSGHDTVSWYQQALGQGPQFIFQYYEEEERQRGNFPDRFSGHQFPNYSSELNVNALLLGDSALYLCASSFRDRGTEAFFGQGTRLTVV.

DNA for the CDR3: TGTGCCAGCAGGGACCCAGGGGTCGGAAACACCATATATTTT. Translating gives CASRDPGVGNTIYF. The chain couples TRBV6-5 to TRBJ1-3; D might be TRBD1 (6 bases). In germline, CDR1 is MNHEY, CDR2 SVGAGI. Trimming removed 6 bases from V and 4 bases from J, with 13 bases in between. CDR3 length: 14 amino acids.

This chain connects TRBV19 to TRBJ1-2, with D perhaps TRBD1 (5 bases). Germline lookup yields CDR1 LNHDA and CDR2 SQIVND (reference sequence). Trimming left V 3 bases short and J 4 bases short, with 6 bases between. The CDR3 has 12 residues. The CDR3 DNA is TGTGCCAGTAGTATGGGGGGCTATGGCTACACCTTC. This codes for CASSMGGYGYTF.

This chain uses TRBV30 with TRBJ2-2, with TRBD2 identical over 7 bases. CDR3 length equals 12 residues. Germline loops: CDR1 GTSNPN, CDR2 SVGIG (reference sequence). V lost 5 bases, J lost 4 bases, and 1 base stayed unmatched. As DNA, the CDR3 is TGTGCCTGGTGGGAGGGCACCGGGGAGCTGTTTTTT. Translation gives CAWWEGTGELFF. The full variable domain, rest sourced from reference TRBV30 and TRBJ2-2, is SQTIHQWPATLVQPVGSPLSLECTVEGTSNPNLYWYRQAAGRGLQLLFYSVGIGQISSEVPQNLSASRPQDRQFILSSKKLLLSDSGFYLCAWWEGTGELFFGEGSRLTVL.